This T cell receptor beta chain came from a study of control samples from healthy donors and cancer patients. This clone appeared a single time. Assay: immunoSEQ multiplex PCR; the TCRdb copy retains only in-frame clones and omits some. This table holds about 410,000 clones, approximately 92% found once. The receptor's source is a man aged 40-49 years with head and neck cancer. Input material: PBMCs.

CDR3 protein: CASSLFIGQDVTGELFF. CDR3 DNA sequence: TGTGCCAGCAGCTTATTCATCGGACAGGATGTCACCGGGGAGCTGTTTTTT. The chain couples TRBV13 to TRBJ2-2, with 7 bases identical to TRBD1. The length of the CDR3 is 17 residues. V lost 2 bases, J lost 4 bases, and 10 bases stayed unmatched. CDR1 PRHDT and CDR2 FYEKMQ come from the germline V gene (reference sequence).